This TCR beta chain was observed in a study of tumor and adjacent non-tumor tissue in lung cancer. Study in general: Patients comprised some eleven adenocarcinoma, 2 squamous cell carcinoma and 1 small cell lung cancer. Stage I to III disease affected 9 to 10 men and roughly 5 women aged about 31 to 85.

As regards this clonotype: Its antigen is not identified. One base away lies a much larger clone, so this may be a sequencing read error. Likely a read error: the CDR3 ends without its conserved phenylalanine or tryptophan.

The template was RNA from unsorted bulk tissue. The normal lung tissue was taken more than 3 cm from the tumor edge. The ends were cut back, 3 bases at V and 6 bases at J, with 18 bases in the middle. CDR3 length equals 15 residues. CDR1 and CDR2 (germline): LGHNA, YNFKEQ. The library came from three nested PCR rounds adapted from ARM-PCR protocols. From the multiplex PCR reads, TCRdb called clonotypes with MiXCR, one entry per CDR3 protein. Found here are some 80,000 distinct CDR3 sequences, approximately 82% of them singletons; the top ten hold roughly 37%. Study results and limitations: Normal lung showed higher cumulative top 100 clone frequency than tumor.

The chain uses TRBV4-2 and TRBJ2-7, with D unclear. Sequenced sample: distant non-tumor lung tissue. The clonotype originates from a man aged 70 or older with non-small cell lung cancer. This chain's CDR3 is CASSHTGRNSFEQYL. The CDR3 DNA reads TGTGCCAGCAGCCATACCGGGCGAAATTCTTTCGAGCAGTACCTC.